This TCR beta chain was found in a study of early T cells in non-severe SARS-CoV-2 infection. Study details: Alpha and beta chains were unpaired, from unsorted whole-blood bulk RNA.

Each cDNA molecule carried a unique molecular identifier. TCRdb used MiXCR to reprocess the 5' RACE reads, holding one entry per CDR3 protein. Of fewer than 85,000 distinct CDR3 sequences in the sample, around 13% were seen once. Overall study results and limits: VDJdb matching favored anti-spike CD8 responses, missing private and CD4 specificities.

The CDR3 covers 15 residues. Trimming removed 7 bases from V and 4 bases from J; junction bases left unmatched: 8. Germline assignment: CDR1 MNHEY and CDR2 SVGAGI. There are many counts of this clonotype. No antigen is known for it. Sequenced input: whole blood. The rearrangement joins TRBV6-5 to TRBJ1-2; TRBD1 matches 11 bases. The source is an adult who was a healthcare worker with PCR-confirmed SARS-CoV-2 infection or an uninfected control (not recorded which). The CDR3 DNA reads as TGTGCCAGCACCCTCCGGGGGACAGGGGGCTATGGCTACACCTTC. It specifies CASTLRGTGGYGYTF.